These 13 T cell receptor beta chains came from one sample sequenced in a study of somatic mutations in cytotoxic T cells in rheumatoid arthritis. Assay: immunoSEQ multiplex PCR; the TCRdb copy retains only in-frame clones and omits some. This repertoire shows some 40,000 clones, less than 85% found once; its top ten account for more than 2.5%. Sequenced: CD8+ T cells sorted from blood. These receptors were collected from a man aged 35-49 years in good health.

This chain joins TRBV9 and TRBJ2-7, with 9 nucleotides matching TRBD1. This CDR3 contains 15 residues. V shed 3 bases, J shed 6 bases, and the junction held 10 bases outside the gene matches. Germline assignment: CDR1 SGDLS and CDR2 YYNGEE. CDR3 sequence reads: CASSGSGTGPLEQYF. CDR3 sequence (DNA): TGTGCCAGCAGCGGGTCCGGGACAGGGCCCCTCGAGCAGTACTTC.

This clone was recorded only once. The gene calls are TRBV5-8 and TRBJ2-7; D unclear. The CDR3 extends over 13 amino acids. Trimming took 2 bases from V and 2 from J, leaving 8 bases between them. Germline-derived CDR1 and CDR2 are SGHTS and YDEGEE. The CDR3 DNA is TGTGCCAGCAGCTTTACAAACCCCTACGAGCAGTACTTC. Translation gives CASSFTNPYEQYF.

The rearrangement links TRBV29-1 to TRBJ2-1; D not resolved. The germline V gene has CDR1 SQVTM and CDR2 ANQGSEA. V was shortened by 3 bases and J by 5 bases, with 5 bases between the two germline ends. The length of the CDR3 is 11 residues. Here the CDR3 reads CSVDRNNEQFF. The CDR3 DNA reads TGCAGCGTTGACAGGAACAATGAGCAGTTCTTC.

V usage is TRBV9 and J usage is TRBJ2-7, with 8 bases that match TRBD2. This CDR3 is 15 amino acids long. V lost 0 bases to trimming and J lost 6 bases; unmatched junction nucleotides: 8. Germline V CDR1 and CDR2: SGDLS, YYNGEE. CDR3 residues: CASSVGGTSVGEQYF. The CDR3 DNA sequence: TGTGCCAGCAGCGTAGGCGGGACTAGTGTGGGCGAGCAGTACTTC.

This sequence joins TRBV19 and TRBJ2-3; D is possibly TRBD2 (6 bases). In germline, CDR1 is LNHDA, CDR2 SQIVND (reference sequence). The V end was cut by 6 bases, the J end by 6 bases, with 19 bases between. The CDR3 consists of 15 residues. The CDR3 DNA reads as TGTGCCAGTAGCAGGACTATACTGACTGGGGATACGCAGTATTTT. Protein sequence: CASSRTILTGDTQYF.

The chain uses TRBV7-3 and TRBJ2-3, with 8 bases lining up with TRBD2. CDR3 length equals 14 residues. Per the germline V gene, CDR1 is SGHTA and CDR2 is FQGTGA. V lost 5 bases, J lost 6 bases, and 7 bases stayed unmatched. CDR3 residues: CASSQTSGGDTQYF. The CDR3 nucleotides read TGTGCCAGCAGCCAAACTAGCGGAGGTGATACGCAGTATTTT. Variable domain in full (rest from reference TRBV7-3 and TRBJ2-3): GAGVSQTPSNKVTEKGKYVELRCDPISGHTALYWYRQSLGQGPEFLIYFQGTGAADDSGLPNDRFFAVRPEGSVSTLKIQRTERGDSAVYLCASSQTSGGDTQYFGPGTRLTVL.

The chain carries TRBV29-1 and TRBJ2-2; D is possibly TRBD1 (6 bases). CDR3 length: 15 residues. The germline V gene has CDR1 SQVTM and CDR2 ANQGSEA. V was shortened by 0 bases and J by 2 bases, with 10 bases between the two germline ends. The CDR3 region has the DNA TGCAGCGTTGAAGATCCAGGGGTCAACACCGGGGAGCTGTTTTTT. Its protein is CSVEDPGVNTGELFF.

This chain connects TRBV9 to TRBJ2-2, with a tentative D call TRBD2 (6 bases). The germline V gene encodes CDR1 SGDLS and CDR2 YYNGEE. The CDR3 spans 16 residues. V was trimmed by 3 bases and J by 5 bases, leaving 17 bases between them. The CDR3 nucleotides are TGTGCCAGCAGCGCCGGACTAATCAGACGAACCGGGGAGCTGTTTTTT. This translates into CASSAGLIRRTGELFF. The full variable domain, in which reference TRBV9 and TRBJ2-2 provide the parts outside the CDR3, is DSGVTQTPKHLITATGQRVTLRCSPRSGDLSVYWYQQSLDQGLQFLIQYYNGEERAKGNILERFSAQQFPDLHSELNLSSLELGDSALYFCASSAGLIRRTGELFFGEGSRLTVL.

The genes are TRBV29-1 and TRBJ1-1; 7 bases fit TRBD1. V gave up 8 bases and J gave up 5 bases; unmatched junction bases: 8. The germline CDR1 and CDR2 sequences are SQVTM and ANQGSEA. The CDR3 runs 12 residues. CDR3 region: CSTRTGETEAFF. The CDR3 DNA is TGCAGCACTAGGACAGGTGAAACTGAAGCTTTCTTT.

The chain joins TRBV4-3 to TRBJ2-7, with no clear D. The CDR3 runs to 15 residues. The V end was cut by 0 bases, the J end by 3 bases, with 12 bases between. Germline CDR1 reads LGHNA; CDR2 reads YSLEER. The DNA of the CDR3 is TGCGCCAGCAGCCAAGAAGGACGGAAGAACTACGAGCAGTACTTC. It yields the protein CASSQEGRKNYEQYF.

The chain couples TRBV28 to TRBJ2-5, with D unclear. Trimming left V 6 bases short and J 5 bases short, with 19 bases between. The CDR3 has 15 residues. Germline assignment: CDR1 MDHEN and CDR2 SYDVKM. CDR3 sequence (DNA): TGTGCCAGCAGCCAGGCGCCCGAAGGTTGGGAGACCCAGTACTTC. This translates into CASSQAPEGWETQYF.

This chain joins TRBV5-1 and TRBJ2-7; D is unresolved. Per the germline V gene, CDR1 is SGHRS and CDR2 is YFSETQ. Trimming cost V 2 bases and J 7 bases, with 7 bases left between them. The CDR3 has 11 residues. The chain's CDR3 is CASSFRGEQYF. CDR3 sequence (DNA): TGCGCCAGCAGCTTTAGAGGAGAGCAGTACTTC.

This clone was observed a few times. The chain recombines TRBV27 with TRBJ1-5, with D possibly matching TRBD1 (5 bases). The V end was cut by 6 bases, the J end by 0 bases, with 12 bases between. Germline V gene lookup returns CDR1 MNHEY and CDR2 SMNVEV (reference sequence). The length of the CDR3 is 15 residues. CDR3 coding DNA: TGTGCCAGCAGGGACGGACAAAATAGCAATCAGCCCCAGCATTTT. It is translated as CASRDGQNSNQPQHF.